The 13 T cell receptor beta chains given below trace back to one sample, sequenced in a study of shared clonotypes between healthy human individuals. Measured with immunoSEQ multiplex PCR; TCRdb has only the in-frame clones, and not every one. The sample carries 2 million to 2.5 million clones, almost 96% recorded once. The source material was naive CD4+ T cells sorted from blood. Subset specified: CD45RA+ positively selected. The receptors come from a man aged 18-30 years in good health.

This sequence joins TRBV4-1 and TRBJ1-2, with D tentatively TRBD1 (5 bases). Germline V gives CDR1 MGHRA, CDR2 YSYEKL. CDR3 size: 15 residues. V was shortened by 7 bases and J by 8 bases, with 23 bases between the two germline ends. CDR3 bases: TGCGCCAGCACCGCAACTGGGGGGTTTAGGGTAGGCTACACCTTC. Translation: CASTATGGFRVGYTF.

The chain joins TRBV30 to TRBJ2-3, with 8 bases matching TRBD2. Germline CDR1 is GTSNPN and CDR2 is SVGIG (reference sequence). Unmatched junction bases numbered 2, after V lost 3 bases and J lost 0 bases. This CDR3 has 14 residues. The CDR3 loop reads CAWRLAASTDTQYF. In DNA form, the CDR3 reads TGTGCCTGGAGACTAGCGGCGAGCACAGATACGCAGTATTTT.

This chain joins TRBV9 and TRBJ2-1; the match to TRBD2 covers 8 bases. The V gene end was trimmed by 2 bases and the J gene end by 2 bases; junction bases not matched to a gene: 6. Per germline, CDR1 SGDLS and CDR2 YYNGEE. The CDR3 is made up of 16 amino acids. The CDR3 DNA reads as TGTGCCAGCAGCGTGAGTAGCGGGATAGCCTACAATGAGCAGTTCTTC. This translates into CASSVSSGIAYNEQFF.

CDR3 bases: TGTGCCAGCAAGTTCGGGGGGAATAGCTATGGCTACACCTTC. Translation gives CASKFGGNSYGYTF. This rearrangement joins TRBV2 to TRBJ1-2, with D perhaps TRBD1 (5 bases). CDR3 size: 14 residues. V was clipped by 7 bases and J by 4 bases, with 16 bases between them. Germline-derived CDR1 and CDR2 are SNHLY and FYNNEI.

V gene TRBV23-1 combines with J gene TRBJ1-6; possibly TRBD1 for D (6 bases). TRBV23-1 is noted as an ORF with a role that remains uncertain. V lost 10 bases to trimming and J lost 11 bases, with 24 bases between them. This CDR3 contains 15 residues. This CDR3 is CAITDRGVMRPPLHF. Here the CDR3 DNA reads TGCGCCATTACGGATAGGGGGGTAATGCGGCCACCCCTCCACTTT.

The genes are TRBV11-3 and TRBJ2-7, with no clear D. This CDR3 is built from 14 residues. Trimming pared 4 bases from V and 5 bases from J, leaving 15 bases between. The V gene's germline CDR1 is SGHNT and CDR2 YENEEA. The CDR3 DNA sequence: TGTGCCAGCAGCTCACTTATATCCGGCCACGAGCAGTACTTC. Amino acid sequence: CASSSLISGHEQYF.

This clone was picked up a small number of times. The rearrangement uses TRBV10-3 and TRBJ2-3; the match to TRBD2 covers 11 bases. V lost 6 bases and J lost 4; bases outside the gene matches: 15. Per germline, CDR1 ENHRY and CDR2 SYGVKD. The CDR3 sequence is 18 residues long. CDR3: CAISARGIAGGPPDTQYF. CDR3 DNA: TGTGCCATCAGCGCCCGGGGGATAGCGGGAGGGCCCCCAGATACGCAGTATTTT.

This rearrangement joins TRBV25-1 to TRBJ2-7; D possibly uses TRBD1 or TRBD2 (5 bases each). V gave up 4 bases and J gave up 3 bases, with 13 bases separating them. CDR1 and CDR2 from the germline V gene are MGHDK and SYGVNS. This CDR3 region has 14 residues. The CDR3 sequence is CASSGQGVNYEQYF. CDR3 DNA: TGTGCCAGCAGTGGCCAGGGAGTTAACTACGAGCAGTACTTC.

V and J are TRBV10-3 and TRBJ2-7; 7 nucleotides align to TRBD2. After removal of 5 bases from V and 2 bases from J, the junction contained 15 bases not matched to a gene. This CDR3 is 17 amino acids long. Germline V CDR1 and CDR2: ENHRY, SYGVKD. The CDR3 spells CAISPGSGRGRTYEQYF. CDR3 nucleotides: TGTGCCATCAGTCCAGGTAGCGGGCGGGGACGCACCTACGAGCAGTACTTC.

The J gene is TRBJ2-2, the V gene TRBV7-2; TRBD2 is a possible D gene (5 bases). The length of the CDR3 is 13 residues. In germline, CDR1 is SGHTA, CDR2 FQGNSA. Trimming removed 3 bases from V and 6 bases from J, with 8 bases in between. This CDR3 reads CASSFWESGELFF. The CDR3 DNA is TGTGCCAGCAGCTTTTGGGAGTCCGGGGAGCTGTTTTTT.

Concerning this clone: Other DNA sequences of this sample code for an identical CDR3. CDR3 sequence (DNA): TGTGCCAGCAGTTCCCTCGGAGAAACTAATGAAAAACTGTTTTTT. Protein product: CASSSLGETNEKLFF. The V gene is TRBV27, the J gene TRBJ1-4; D uncertain. Germline CDR1 and CDR2: MNHEY and SMNVEV (reference sequence). Deletions cut 4 bases from V and 1 base from J, with 10 bases between. The CDR3 runs to 15 residues. Variable domain in full (rest from reference TRBV27 and TRBJ1-4): EAQVTQNPRYLITVTGKKLTVTCSQNMNHEYMSWYRQDPGLGLRQIYYSMNVEVTDKGDVPEGYKVSRKEKRNFPLILESPSPNQTSLYFCASSSLGETNEKLFFGSGTQLSVL.

Turning to this clone: Different DNA sequences within this sample yield the same CDR3. The chain links TRBV7-2 to TRBJ2-1, with 12 bases aligning to TRBD2. Germline assignment: CDR1 SGHTA and CDR2 FQGNSA. Unmatched junction bases numbered 0, after V lost 1 base and J lost 8 bases. The CDR3 sequence is 14 residues long. Here the CDR3 reads CASSLGLAGDEQFF. The CDR3 DNA follows: TGTGCCAGCAGCTTAGGACTAGCGGGGGATGAGCAGTTCTTC.

This chain connects TRBV9 to TRBJ1-1; D gene ambiguous. The CDR3 is 16 amino acids. Germline lookup yields CDR1 SGDLS and CDR2 YYNGEE. Trimming took off 1 base at V and 1 base at J, with 14 bases between the two ends. The CDR3 sequence is CASSVRPIVGNTEAFF. The CDR3 coding sequence is TGTGCCAGCAGCGTACGTCCAATAGTGGGGAACACTGAAGCTTTCTTT.